This T cell receptor (beta chain) is from a study of T cells in Graves' hyperthyroidism and ophthalmopathy. Broader study findings: Blood shared most expanded thyroid clonotypes above 0.001.

This clonotype has at least ten counts. Its target is not known. V was clipped by 8 bases and J by 1 base, with 11 bases between them. The CDR3 has 12 amino acids. From germline, CDR1 is SQVTM and CDR2 ANQGSEA. Amplified regions were TCR beta CDR3 sequences from RNA transcripts. HTBI primers were used for first-round RT-PCR of the TCR CDR3. One entry per CDR3 protein, called by TCRdb with MiXCR from the multiplex PCR reads. The table lists nearly 750,000 distinct CDR3 sequences, approximately 40% of them singletons, with roughly 30% in the top ten. Sample: blood. The TCR comes from a woman aged 40 to 50 with Graves' hyperthyroidism. V and J are TRBV29-1 and TRBJ1-1; D not resolved. As DNA, the CDR3 is TGCAGCTTAGACCTATGGAACACTGAAGCTTTCTTT. Residues: CSLDLWNTEAFF.